The entry below gives a single TCR beta chain sequence along with its context. Its antigen is unknown. An end of the junction differs from the germline gene, which may be a read error. The data are from a study of blood T cells in healthy people across ages. Study results and caveats: TCR beta diversity, measured per million T cells, fell in a roughly linear way with age. Long-lived donors exceeded aged donors in naive CD4+ cells and diversity. Naive T cell percentage by flow cytometry tracked strongly with beta diversity.

It was with a sample-barcoded 5' primer and a J-beta primer mix that a second PCR of roughly 6 to 12 cycles was run. TCRdb called the 5' RACE reads again in MiXCR, with one record for every CDR3 protein. The sample lists 1.4 million to 1.5 million distinct CDR3 sequences, about 40% occurring once. This CDR3 is built from 16 residues. Germline V gene lookup returns CDR1 SNHLY and CDR2 FYNNEI. The sequenced material came from blood. The clonotype was recovered from a woman younger than 30 in good health. The genes are TRBV2 and TRBJ1-1; D possibly corresponds to TRBD1 (5 bases). The CDR3 region is CASSGAGKGMNTKAFF. The CDR3, as DNA: TGTGCCAGCAGTGGCGCAGGCAAGGGGATGAACACTAAAGCTTTCTTT.